The 18 T cell receptor beta chains given below trace back to one sample, sequenced in a study of beta chain features in type 1 diabetes listed by TCRdb under 2018. The library was prepared using the immunoSEQ multiplex PCR assay. The High Capacity cDNA Reverse Transcription Kit was used to reverse transcribe all of the isolated RNA, meaning that expressed TCRB transcripts were what got sequenced. Not all clones reach the TCRdb copy of this immuneACCESS table, which keeps in-frame sequences only. Checked studies attribute under half of the gap to unresolved V genes and leave the rest unexplained. Within this sample are around 450,000 clones, with 10% to 12% of them counted one time only. Over 0.04% of the sample belongs to the ten largest clones. The sample comprised naive CD4+ T cells from blood. The meaning of the sample's cell subset or site label: true naive CD4+ T cells. The origin of the receptors is a woman in her late teens or twenties in good health.

The sample holds a few counts of this clone. The chain combines TRBV7-9 with TRBJ1-2; perhaps TRBD1 as D (5 bases). Trimming left V 11 bases short and J 5 bases short, with 12 bases between. The CDR3 consists of 11 residues. The germline V gene encodes CDR1 SEHNR and CDR2 FQNEAQ (reference sequence). CDR3 sequence: CAAVGGYGYTF. The CDR3 DNA follows: TGTGCCGCCGTTGGGGGTTATGGCTACACCTTC.

V gene TRBV15 combines with J gene TRBJ2-5, with TRBD2 identical over 7 bases. J was trimmed by 1 base and V by 2 bases; bases with no gene match: 4. The CDR3 spans 15 residues. The germline CDR1 and CDR2 sequences are LNHNV and YYDKDF (reference sequence). The CDR3 bases are TGTGCCACCAGCAGACTTCTAGCGGCCCAAGAGACCCAGTACTTC. Its translation is CATSRLLAAQETQYF.

This clone turned up a few times. The chain carries TRBV11-2 and TRBJ2-3; D call uncertain. Germline assignment: CDR1 SGHAT and CDR2 FQNNGV. The CDR3 contains 15 residues. V dropped 0 bases and J dropped 0 bases, with 7 bases sitting between them. DNA for the CDR3: TGTGCCAGCAGCTTAGACAGGTCTAGCACAGATACGCAGTATTTT. Protein product: CASSLDRSSTDTQYF.

The V and J genes are TRBV23-1 and TRBJ2-1, with 10 bases aligning to TRBD1. TRBV23-1 is marked as an open reading frame, function uncertain. This CDR3 contains 19 residues. V gave up 0 bases and J gave up 1 base; unmatched junction bases: 9. The CDR3 DNA sequence: TGCGCCAGCAGTCAATCTCATAGGGGGGACAGGGGTTCCTACAATGAGCAGTTCTTC. Translated, it gives CASSQSHRGDRGSYNEQFF.

A single count supports this clone. The CDR3 region is CASRASGKGVGTF. The DNA for the CDR3 is TGTGCCAGCAGGGCCAGCGGAAAAGGGGTCGGCACCTTC. The chain couples TRBV6-5 to TRBJ1-2; D is perhaps TRBD1 (5 bases). The CDR3 runs 13 residues. The germline V gene encodes CDR1 MNHEY and CDR2 SVGAGI. The germline V and J ends were trimmed by 6 bases and 13 bases, with 21 bases remaining between them.

This chain connects TRBV4-1 to TRBJ1-1; D might be TRBD1 (5 bases). V lost 4 bases and J lost 2, with 14 bases in between. Germline V gene data show CDR1 as MGHRA and CDR2 as YSYEKL. The CDR3 totals 15 residues. In DNA, the CDR3 is TGCGCCAGCAGCCGCACCGGGACGGCAAACACTGAAGCTTTCTTT. It encodes CASSRTGTANTEAFF.

This sequence joins TRBV2 and TRBJ1-1, with D maybe TRBD1 (6 bases). The CDR3 has 14 residues. Trimming cost V 7 bases and J 5 bases, with 17 bases left between them. Germline values: CDR1 SNHLY, CDR2 FYNNEI. The chain's CDR3 is CASTPRTAGTEAFF. CDR3 DNA sequence: TGTGCCAGCACCCCGCGGACAGCCGGGACTGAAGCTTTCTTT.

In its sample, this clone was seen a few times. The chain has TRBV18 and TRBJ1-2; TRBD1 aligns across 7 bases. V shed 6 bases and J 4 bases; nucleotides not matched to a gene: 8. Germline V lookup: CDR1 KGHSH, CDR2 LQKENI. The CDR3 length is 14 residues. The CDR3 nucleotides read TGTGCCAGCTCCCCCGGGACAGCAGCCTATGGCTACACCTTC. Translating gives CASSPGTAAYGYTF.

This rearrangement joins TRBV5-1 to TRBJ2-6; a weak D match, TRBD2 (6 bases). This CDR3 comprises 17 residues. Trimming left V 7 bases short and J 2 bases short, with 19 bases between. Germline lookup yields CDR1 SGHRS and CDR2 YFSETQ. The CDR3 region is CASGRSPGQTGANVLTF. The CDR3 nucleotides read TGCGCCAGCGGGAGGTCACCCGGGCAAACTGGGGCCAACGTCCTGACTTTC.

This clone has a handful of counts. One end of the junction varies from germline; a read error may be responsible. The chain uses TRBV18 and TRBJ2-1; 7 bases fit TRBD1. Germline CDR1 and CDR2: KGHSH and LQKENI. The CDR3 runs to 12 residues. The CDR3 is CASSLTGDGRIF. In DNA form, the CDR3 reads TGTGCCAGCTCCCTCACAGGGGACGGTCGTATCTTC.

For the CDR3, the DNA is TGTGCCACCAGCCCCGGGTCGAACACTGAAGCTTTCTTT. It encodes CATSPGSNTEAFF. This chain links TRBV15 with TRBJ1-1; D is uncertain. With 5 bases removed from V and 1 base from J, the gap between germline ends came to 8 bases. Germline V gene data show CDR1 as LNHNV and CDR2 as YYDKDF (reference sequence). The CDR3 spans 13 residues.

The rearrangement links TRBV5-1 to TRBJ2-7, with 12 bases lining up with TRBD2. Germline CDR1 reads SGHRS; CDR2 reads YFSETQ. The CDR3 spans 14 residues. J lost 6 bases, V lost 6 bases, and 7 bases had no gene match. The chain's CDR3 is CASTLAGGSLEQYF. The CDR3 DNA is TGCGCCAGCACACTAGCGGGAGGATCCCTCGAGCAGTACTTC.

This chain uses TRBV29-1 with TRBJ2-2, with D uncertain. Germline V gene data show CDR1 as SQVTM and CDR2 as ANQGSEA. The CDR3 covers 13 residues. V was trimmed by 2 bases and J by 6 bases, leaving 10 bases between them. The CDR3 protein is CSVERQVPGELFF. In DNA, the CDR3 is TGCAGCGTTGAACGGCAGGTCCCCGGGGAGCTGTTTTTT.

This clone was counted a few times. The genes are TRBV11-3 and TRBJ1-1, with 7 bases aligning to TRBD1. CDR1 is SGHNT, CDR2 YENEEA, per germline. The CDR3 runs 13 residues. J lost 5 bases, V lost 4 bases, and 4 bases had no gene match. CDR3 in amino acids: CASSSAGGTEAFF. The DNA for the CDR3 is TGTGCCAGCAGCTCCGCAGGGGGAACTGAAGCTTTCTTT.

The CDR3 loop reads CASSVPHNTGELFF. CDR3 sequence (DNA): TGTGCCAGCAGCGTACCCCACAACACCGGGGAGCTGTTTTTT. This chain uses TRBV28 with TRBJ2-2; D uncertain. Trimming cost V 6 bases and J 2 bases, with 10 bases left between them. This CDR3 comprises 14 residues. Germline V gene data show CDR1 as MDHEN and CDR2 as SYDVKM.

This clone was recorded a few times. This sequence joins TRBV1 and TRBJ2-3; the D segment call TRBD2 is taken from the table without a DNA check. TRBV1 is termed a pseudogene. The CDR3 sequence is 10 residues long. CDR3 nucleotides: TGCACCAGCAGCCAGGACTACAAGTATTTT. Protein sequence: CTSSQDYKYF.

The gene calls are TRBV4-1 and TRBJ2-4; 7 nucleotides match TRBD1. The CDR3 has 17 residues. Unmatched junction bases numbered 16, after V lost 1 base and J lost 10 bases. Germline lookup yields CDR1 MGHRA and CDR2 YSYEKL. CDR3 coding DNA: TGCGCCAGCAGCCAAGGGGCACAGGGGCGGGCTCACGCTATTCAGTACTTC. This translates into CASSQGAQGRAHAIQYF.

Comments on this clone: A much larger clone lies one base from this, so it may be a read error. Different DNA sequences within this sample yield the same CDR3. CDR3 sequence: CASSLGTDTQYF. The DNA of the CDR3 is TGTGCCAGCAGCTTAGGCACAGATACGCAGTATTTT. The genes are TRBV7-9 and TRBJ2-3; D is unclear. Trimming took 1 base from V and 1 from J, leaving 0 bases between them. Germline-derived CDR1 and CDR2 are SEHNR and FQNEAQ (reference sequence). This CDR3 is 12 amino acids long.